The 5 T cell receptor beta chains below come from one sample, sequenced in a study of vaccination and CD4 T cells after COVID-19. Researchers used the Oncomine TCR Beta short-read assay to sequence DNA from cultured CD4+ T cells. TCRdb independently ran MiXCR on the PCR reads; one entry per CDR3 protein. This sample carries under 15,000 distinct CDR3 sequences, roughly 29% of them seen once, and the ten largest clones take roughly 21%. As for treatment: approximately nine-day PBMC culture with coronavirus spike peptide pools or control peptides (ViraFEST assay). What these receptors recognize is not known. Sequencing was done on a sample of cultured CD4+ T cells from blood. Every receptor here comes from a human donor with COVID-19.

The V and J genes are TRBV5-6 and TRBJ2-1; D might be TRBD1 (6 bases). Per germline, CDR1 SGHDT and CDR2 YYEEEE. The CDR3 totals 13 residues. V dropped 0 bases and J dropped 9 bases, with 10 bases sitting between them. The CDR3, as DNA: TGTGCCAGCAGCTTGGACAGGGCAGGTGAGCAGTTCTTC. This encodes CASSLDRAGEQFF.

The gene calls are TRBV12-3 or TRBV12-4 and TRBJ1-2, with no clear D. Trimming left V 10 bases short and J 2 bases short, with 20 bases between. This CDR3 has 15 amino acids. The CDR3, as DNA: TGTGCCACCAGATTCCCGCGGAACTACAACTATGGCTACACCTTC. Protein product: CATRFPRNYNYGYTF.

The genes are TRBV19 and TRBJ1-5; unclear D gene. This CDR3 region has 19 residues. V dropped 0 bases and J dropped 5 bases, with 23 bases sitting between them. Germline V CDR1 and CDR2: LNHDA, SQIVND (reference sequence). The DNA for the CDR3 is TGTGCCAGTAGTATAGATCAGGCTACATCCGCGCGTCCGTATCAGCCCCAGCATTTT. It encodes CASSIDQATSARPYQPQHF. The full variable domain, with the rest looked up from reference TRBV19 and TRBJ1-5, is DGGITQSPKYLFRKEGQNVTLSCEQNLNHDAMYWYRQDPGQGLRLIYYSQIVNDFQKGDIAEGYSVSREKKESFPLTVTSAQKNPTAFYLCASSIDQATSARPYQPQHFGDGTRLSIL.

The sample holds a few counts of this clonotype. The gene calls are TRBV7-2 and TRBJ2-2, with D possibly matching TRBD1 (6 bases). CDR1 is SGHTA and CDR2 is FQGNSA in the germline V gene. Trimming cost V 2 bases and J 7 bases, with 23 bases left between them. CDR3 length: 18 amino acids. The CDR3 reads CASSLPRGANRVGGELFF. The CDR3 DNA follows: TGTGCCAGCAGCTTACCCCGGGGCGCAAACAGGGTGGGCGGGGAGCTGTTTTTT. Variable domain in full (rest from reference TRBV7-2 and TRBJ2-2): GAGVSQSPSNKVTEKGKDVELRCDPISGHTALYWYRQSLGQGLEFLIYFQGNSAPDKSGLPSDRFSAERTGGSVSTLTIQRTQQEDSAVYLCASSLPRGANRVGGELFFGEGSRLTVL.

The chain uses TRBV20-1 and TRBJ1-2; D is unclear. Germline CDR1 is DFQATT and CDR2 is SNEGSKA (reference sequence). Trimming took off 0 bases at V and 3 bases at J, with 11 bases between the two ends. The CDR3 is made up of 14 amino acids. The CDR3 DNA follows: TGCAGTGCTAGAGATTCGGCCGGATACTATGGCTACACCTTC. Translation: CSARDSAGYYGYTF.